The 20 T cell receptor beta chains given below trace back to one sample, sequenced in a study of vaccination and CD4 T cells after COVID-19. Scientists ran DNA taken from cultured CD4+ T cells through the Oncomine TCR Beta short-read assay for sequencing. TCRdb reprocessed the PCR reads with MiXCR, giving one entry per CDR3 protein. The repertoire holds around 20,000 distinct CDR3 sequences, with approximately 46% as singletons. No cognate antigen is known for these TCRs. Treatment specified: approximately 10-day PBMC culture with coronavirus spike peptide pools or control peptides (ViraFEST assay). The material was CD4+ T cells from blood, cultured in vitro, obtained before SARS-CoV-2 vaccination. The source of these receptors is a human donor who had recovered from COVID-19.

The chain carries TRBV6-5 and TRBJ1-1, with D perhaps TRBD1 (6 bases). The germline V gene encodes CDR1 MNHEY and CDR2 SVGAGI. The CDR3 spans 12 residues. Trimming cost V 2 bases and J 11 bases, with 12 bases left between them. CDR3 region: CASSYRAGVAFF. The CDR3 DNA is TGTGCCAGCAGTTACAGGGCAGGGGTCGCTTTCTTT.

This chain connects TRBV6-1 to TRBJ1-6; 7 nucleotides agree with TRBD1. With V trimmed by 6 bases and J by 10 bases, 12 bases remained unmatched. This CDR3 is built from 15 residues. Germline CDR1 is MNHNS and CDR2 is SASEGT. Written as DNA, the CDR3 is TGTGCCAGCAGGCTGGGGGGGACAGTGAGCTCACCCCTCCACTTT. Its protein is CASRLGGTVSSPLHF.

The CDR3 DNA follows: TGTGCCAGCAGCTCCCCAGGACAGGGATCGTCTTTTAACTATGGCTACACCTTC. Encoded protein: CASSSPGQGSSFNYGYTF. V and J are TRBV12-1 and TRBJ1-2; the tabulated D call, TRBD1, remains unverified against the DNA. TRBV12-1 is a recognized pseudogene. CDR3 length: 18 residues.

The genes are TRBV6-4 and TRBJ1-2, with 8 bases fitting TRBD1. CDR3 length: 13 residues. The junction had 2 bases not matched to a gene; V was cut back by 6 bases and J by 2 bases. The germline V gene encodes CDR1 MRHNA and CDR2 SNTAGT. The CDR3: CASRQGVNYGYTF. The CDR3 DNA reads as TGTGCCAGCAGACAGGGGGTGAACTATGGCTACACCTTC.

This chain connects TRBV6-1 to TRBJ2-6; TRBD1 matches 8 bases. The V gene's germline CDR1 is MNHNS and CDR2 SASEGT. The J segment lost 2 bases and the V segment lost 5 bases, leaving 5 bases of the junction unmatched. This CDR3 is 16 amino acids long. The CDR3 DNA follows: TGTGCCAGCAGTACTACGACAGGGGCTGGGGCCAACGTCCTGACTTTC. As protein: CASSTTTGAGANVLTF.

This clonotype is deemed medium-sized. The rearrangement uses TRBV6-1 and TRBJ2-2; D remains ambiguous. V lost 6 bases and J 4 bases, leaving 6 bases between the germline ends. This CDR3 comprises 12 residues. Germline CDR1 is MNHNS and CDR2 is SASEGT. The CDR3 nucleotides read TGTGCCAGCAGCACGGTCACCGGGGAGCTGTTTTTT. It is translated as CASSTVTGELFF.

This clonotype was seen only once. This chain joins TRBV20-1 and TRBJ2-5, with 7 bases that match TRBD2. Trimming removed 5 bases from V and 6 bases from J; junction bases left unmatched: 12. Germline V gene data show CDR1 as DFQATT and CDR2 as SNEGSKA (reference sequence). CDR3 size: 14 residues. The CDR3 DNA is TGCAGTGCTCACCGTAGACCGGGGGGAAAGACCCAGTACTTC. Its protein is CSAHRRPGGKTQYF.

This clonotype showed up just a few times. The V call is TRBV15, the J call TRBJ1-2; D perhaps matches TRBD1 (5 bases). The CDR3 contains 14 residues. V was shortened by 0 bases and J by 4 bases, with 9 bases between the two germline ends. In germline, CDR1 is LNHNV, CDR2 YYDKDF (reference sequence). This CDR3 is CATSRDRQSYGYTF. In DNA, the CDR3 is TGTGCCACCAGCAGAGATAGACAGTCCTATGGCTACACCTTC.

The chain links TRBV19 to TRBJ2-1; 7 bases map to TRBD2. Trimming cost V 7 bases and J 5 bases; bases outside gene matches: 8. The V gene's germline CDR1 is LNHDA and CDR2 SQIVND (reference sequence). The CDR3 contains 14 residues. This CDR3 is CASTSGSWDNEQFF. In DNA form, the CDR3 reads TGTGCCAGTACTAGCGGTTCCTGGGACAATGAGCAGTTCTTC.

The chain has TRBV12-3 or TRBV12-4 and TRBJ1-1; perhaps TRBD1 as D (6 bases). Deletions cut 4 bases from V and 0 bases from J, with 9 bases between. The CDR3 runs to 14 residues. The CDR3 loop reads CASSSQGLNTEAFF. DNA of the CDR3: TGTGCCAGCAGTTCCCAGGGGCTGAACACTGAAGCTTTCTTT.

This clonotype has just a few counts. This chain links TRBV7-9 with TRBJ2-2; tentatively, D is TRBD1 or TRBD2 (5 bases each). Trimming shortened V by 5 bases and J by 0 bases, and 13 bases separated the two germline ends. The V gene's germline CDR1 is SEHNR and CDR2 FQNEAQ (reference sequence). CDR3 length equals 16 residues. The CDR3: CASSREGYANTGELFF. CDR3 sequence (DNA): TGTGCCAGCAGCCGAGAGGGGTACGCGAACACCGGGGAGCTGTTTTTT.

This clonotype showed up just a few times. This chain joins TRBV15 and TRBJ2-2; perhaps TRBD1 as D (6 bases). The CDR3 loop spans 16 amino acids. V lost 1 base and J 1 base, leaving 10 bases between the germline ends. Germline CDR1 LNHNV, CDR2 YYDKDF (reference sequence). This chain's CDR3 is CATSRVGTKNTGELFF. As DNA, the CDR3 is TGTGCCACCAGCAGAGTGGGGACAAAGAACACCGGGGAGCTGTTTTTT.

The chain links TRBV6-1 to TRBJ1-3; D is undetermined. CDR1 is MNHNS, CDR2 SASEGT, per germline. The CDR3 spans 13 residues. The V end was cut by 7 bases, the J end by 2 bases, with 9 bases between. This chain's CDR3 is CASMEGTGNTIYF. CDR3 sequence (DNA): TGTGCCAGCATGGAGGGTACTGGAAACACCATATATTTT.

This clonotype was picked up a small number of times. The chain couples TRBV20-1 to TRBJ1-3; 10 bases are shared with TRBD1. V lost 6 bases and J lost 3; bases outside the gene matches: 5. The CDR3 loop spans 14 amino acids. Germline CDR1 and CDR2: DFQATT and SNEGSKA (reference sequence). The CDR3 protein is CSAPDRGHGNTIYF. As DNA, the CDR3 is TGCAGTGCACCCGACAGGGGGCATGGAAACACCATATATTTT.

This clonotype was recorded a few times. CDR3 nucleotides: TGTGCCAGCAGAGACCCTGGCGGATTCGGGACTGAAGCTTTCTTT. Protein sequence: CASRDPGGFGTEAFF. The chain is built from TRBV2 and TRBJ1-1; D remains unclear. This CDR3 region has 15 residues. Germline V gene data show CDR1 as SNHLY and CDR2 as FYNNEI. V lost 6 bases to trimming and J lost 5 bases, with 19 bases between them. The full variable domain, with the rest looked up from reference TRBV2 and TRBJ1-1, is EPEVTQTPSHQVTQMGQEVILRCVPISNHLYFYWYRQILGQKVEFLVSFYNNEISEKSEIFDDQFSVERPDGSNFTLKIRSTKLEDSAMYFCASRDPGGFGTEAFFGQGTRLTVV.

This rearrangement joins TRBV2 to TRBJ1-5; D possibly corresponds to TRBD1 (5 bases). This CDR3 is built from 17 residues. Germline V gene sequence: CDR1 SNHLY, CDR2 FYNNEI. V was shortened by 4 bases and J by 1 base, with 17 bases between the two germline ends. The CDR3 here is CASSVAGGVLSNQPQHF. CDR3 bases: TGTGCCAGCAGTGTAGCCGGAGGGGTATTGAGCAATCAGCCCCAGCATTTT.

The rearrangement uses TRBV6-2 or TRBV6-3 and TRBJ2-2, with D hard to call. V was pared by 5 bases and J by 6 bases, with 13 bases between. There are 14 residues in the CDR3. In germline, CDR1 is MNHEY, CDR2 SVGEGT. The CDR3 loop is CASSPTGVPGELFF. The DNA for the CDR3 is TGTGCCAGCAGTCCCACTGGGGTCCCCGGGGAGCTGTTTTTT.

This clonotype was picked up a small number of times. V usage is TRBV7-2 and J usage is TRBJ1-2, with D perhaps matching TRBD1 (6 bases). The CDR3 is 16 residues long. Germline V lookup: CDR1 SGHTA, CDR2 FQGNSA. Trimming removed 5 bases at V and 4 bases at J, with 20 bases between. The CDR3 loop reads CASSRRLDSSRYGYTF. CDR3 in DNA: TGTGCCAGCAGCCGCCGACTGGACAGTTCTCGCTATGGCTACACCTTC.

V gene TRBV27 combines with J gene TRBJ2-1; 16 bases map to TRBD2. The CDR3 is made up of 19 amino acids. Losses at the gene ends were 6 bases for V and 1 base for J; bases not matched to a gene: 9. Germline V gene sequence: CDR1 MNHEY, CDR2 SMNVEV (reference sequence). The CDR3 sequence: CASRGTSGRARGSYNEQFF. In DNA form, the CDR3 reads TGTGCCAGCAGAGGGACTAGCGGGAGGGCCCGAGGGTCCTACAATGAGCAGTTCTTC.

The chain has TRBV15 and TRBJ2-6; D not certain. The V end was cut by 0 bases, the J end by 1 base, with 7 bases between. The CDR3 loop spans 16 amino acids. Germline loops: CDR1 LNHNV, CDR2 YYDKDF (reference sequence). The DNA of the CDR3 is TGTGCCACCAGCAGAGAAGCACTTTCTGGGGCCAACGTCCTGACTTTC. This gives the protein CATSREALSGANVLTF. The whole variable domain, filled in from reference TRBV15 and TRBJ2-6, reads DAMVIQNPRYQVTQFGKPVTLSCSQTLNHNVMYWYQQKSSQAPKLLFHYYDKDFNNEADTPDNFQSRRPNTSFCFLDIRSPGLGDTAMYLCATSREALSGANVLTFGAGSRLTVL.